This T cell receptor (beta chain) stems from a study of identifying expanded T cells in peripheral blood (dated by TCRdb to the late 2010s). Broadly, across the study: Technical replicates were generated by sequencing separate aliquots of the same genomic DNA pool, with four replicates compared pairwise.

No immune events, such as infections, were documented for the healthy donors during the collection period. Healthy-donor blood repertoires served as a training cohort to calibrate time-dependent variance in a beta-binomial model of T-cell clone differential abundance. The training cohort was composed of some ten healthy donors, 3 female and 7 male. The donors were between roughly 25 and 70 years old, with an average age of approximately 47 years. Whole blood, obtained from a commercial supplier, was collected from each healthy donor at three time points spaced about 2 weeks apart. Genomic DNA was extracted from unsorted whole blood for immunosequencing. The immunoSEQ Assay, which uses bias-controlled multiplex PCR amplification of genomic DNA, was used to profile TCRbeta CDR3 regions. The published analysis was carried out like this. The absolute abundance of each unique TCRbeta CDR3 region was quantified after sequences were collapsed and filtered. Two models were used to test differential abundance: a binomial model (Fisher-equivalent) and a beta-binomial model that adds time-dependent variance fitted from healthy donors. Clones with fewer than 5 combined templates were removed, and a clone was called differentially abundant if the clone's Benjamini-Hochberg FDR was below 0.01. Using the form v = (b*log(k)+a)^2, the beta-binomial variance was modeled as a function of the total template count across the two samples. TCRdb obtained this table from immuneACCESS and retained in-frame rearrangements with V and J assigned. These tables miss some clones; where compared with another copy, unresolved V genes account for less than half of the shortfall, and the remainder is unexplained. V, J and clone size derive from that table, while D and trimming were established from the DNA sequence. For this sample there are around 57,000 clones; more than 70% appear just once. The ten largest clones represent less than 5.5% of the sample.

Trimming removed 4 bases from V and 9 bases from J; the gene matches leave 5 bases unexplained. CDR1 and CDR2 were assigned from the germline V gene as SQVTM and ANQGSEA. Measured from the cysteine to the phenylalanine, the CDR3 is 14 residues long. Only CDR3 DNA is held: 42 bases, read in frame from base 1. Points on this clone: It lacks a known antigen. No much larger clone is present one base from it, and per-base qualities are unavailable.

The study at large found these results: Across all healthy donors, variance in clone template counts between approximately two-week samples was found to increase significantly with total template count. Around 1.2 differentially abundant clones were flagged by the binomial model between technical replicates, whereas about 16 and 20 were flagged over two weeks and four weeks, respectively. The authors expected biological variance in healthy repertoires might increase further over much longer intervals such as months to years. Both the number of clones called differentially abundant and the false-positive rate were significantly reduced by the beta-binomial model across all healthy-donor time intervals.

The rearrangement combines TRBV29-1 with TRBJ2-1; TRBD2 aligns with 14 central bases. This TCR came from a person aged 18 to 75 in good health. Input material: blood. CDR3 protein: CSVGTSGRSAEQFF. The DNA sequence is TGCAGCGTTGGGACTAGCGGGAGGAGTGCTGAGCAGTTCTTC.